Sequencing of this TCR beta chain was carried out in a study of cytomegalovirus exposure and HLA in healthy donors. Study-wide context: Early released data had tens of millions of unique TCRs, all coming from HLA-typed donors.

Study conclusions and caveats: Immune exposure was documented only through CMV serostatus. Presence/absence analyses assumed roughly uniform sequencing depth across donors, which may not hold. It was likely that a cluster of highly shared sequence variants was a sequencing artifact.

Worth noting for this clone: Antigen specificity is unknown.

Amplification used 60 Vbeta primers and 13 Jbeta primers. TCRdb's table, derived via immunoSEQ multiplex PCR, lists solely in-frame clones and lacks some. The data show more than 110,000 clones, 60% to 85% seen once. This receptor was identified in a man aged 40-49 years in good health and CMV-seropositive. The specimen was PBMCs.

Here the CDR3 DNA reads TGTGCCAGCAGCTTGTCTGATACGCAGTATTTT. Translating gives CASSLSDTQYF. This chain connects TRBV5-6 to TRBJ2-3, with unresolved D. Germline CDR1 reads SGHDT; CDR2 reads YYEEEE. V dropped 1 base and J dropped 6 bases, with 3 bases sitting between them. This CDR3 has 11 amino acids.